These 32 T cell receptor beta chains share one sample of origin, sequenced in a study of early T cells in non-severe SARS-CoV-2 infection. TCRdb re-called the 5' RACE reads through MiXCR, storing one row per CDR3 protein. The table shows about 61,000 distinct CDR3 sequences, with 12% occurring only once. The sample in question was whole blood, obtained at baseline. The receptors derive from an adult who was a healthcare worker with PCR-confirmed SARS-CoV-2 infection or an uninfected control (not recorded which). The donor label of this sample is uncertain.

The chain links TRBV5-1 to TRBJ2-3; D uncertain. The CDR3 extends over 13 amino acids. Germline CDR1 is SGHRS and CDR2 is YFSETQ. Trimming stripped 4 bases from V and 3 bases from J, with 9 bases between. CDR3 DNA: TGCGCCAGCAGCCTCAGCGAGACAGATACGCAGTATTTT. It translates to CASSLSETDTQYF. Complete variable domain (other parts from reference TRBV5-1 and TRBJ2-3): KAGVTQTPRYLIKTRGQQVTLSCSPISGHRSVSWYQQTPGQGLQFLFEYFSETQRNKGNFPGRFSGRQFSNSRSEMNVSTLELGDSALYLCASSLSETDTQYFGPGTRLTVL.

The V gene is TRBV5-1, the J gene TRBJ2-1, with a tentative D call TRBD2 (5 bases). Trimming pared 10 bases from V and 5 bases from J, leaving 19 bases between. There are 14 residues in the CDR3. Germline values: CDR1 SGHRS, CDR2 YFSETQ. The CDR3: CAVAIGPGNNEQFF. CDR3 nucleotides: TGCGCCGTGGCAATAGGGCCGGGGAACAATGAGCAGTTCTTC.

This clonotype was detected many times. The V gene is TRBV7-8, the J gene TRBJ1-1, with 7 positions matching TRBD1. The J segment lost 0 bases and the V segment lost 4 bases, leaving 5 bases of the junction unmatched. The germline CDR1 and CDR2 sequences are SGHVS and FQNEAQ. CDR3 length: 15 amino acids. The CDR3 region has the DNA TGTGCCAGCAGCTCCAGGACAGGAGTGAACACTGAAGCTTTCTTT. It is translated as CASSSRTGVNTEAFF.

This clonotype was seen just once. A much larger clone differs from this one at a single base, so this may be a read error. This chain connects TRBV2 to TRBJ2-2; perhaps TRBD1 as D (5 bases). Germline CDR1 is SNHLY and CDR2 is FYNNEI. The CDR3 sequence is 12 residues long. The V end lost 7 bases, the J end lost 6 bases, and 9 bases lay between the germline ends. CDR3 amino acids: CASTQGPGELFF. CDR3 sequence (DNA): TGTGCCAGCACCCAGGGCCCCGGGGAGCTGTTTTTT.

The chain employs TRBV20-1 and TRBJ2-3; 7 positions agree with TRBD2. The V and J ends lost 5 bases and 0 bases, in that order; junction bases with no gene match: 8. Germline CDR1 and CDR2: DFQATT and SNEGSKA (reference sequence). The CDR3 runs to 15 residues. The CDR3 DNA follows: TGCAGTGCTCCTAGCGGAGCTTCTAGCACAGATACGCAGTATTTT. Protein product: CSAPSGASSTDTQYF.

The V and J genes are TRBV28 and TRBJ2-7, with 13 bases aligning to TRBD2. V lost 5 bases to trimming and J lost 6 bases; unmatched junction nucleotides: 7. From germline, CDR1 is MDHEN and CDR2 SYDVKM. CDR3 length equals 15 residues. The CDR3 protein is CASSQLAGGPAEQYV. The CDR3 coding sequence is TGTGCCAGCAGTCAACTAGCGGGGGGGCCCGCCGAGCAGTACGTC.

The CDR3: CSVELSGGAEFF. For the CDR3, the DNA is TGCAGCGTTGAGTTGAGCGGGGGGGCCGAGTTCTTC. The chain has TRBV29-1 and TRBJ2-1, with TRBD2 matching 10 bases. The CDR3 is 12 amino acids. CDR1 and CDR2 (germline): SQVTM, ANQGSEA. J gave up 14 bases and V 3 bases, and 7 bases lay outside the gene matches.

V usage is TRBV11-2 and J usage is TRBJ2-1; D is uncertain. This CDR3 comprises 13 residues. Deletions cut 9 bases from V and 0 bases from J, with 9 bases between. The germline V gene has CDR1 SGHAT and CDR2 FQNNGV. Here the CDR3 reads CASGYSSYNEQFF. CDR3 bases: TGTGCCAGTGGGTATAGCTCCTACAATGAGCAGTTCTTC. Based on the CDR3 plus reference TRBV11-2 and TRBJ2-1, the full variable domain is EAGVAQSPRYKIIEKRQSVAFWCNPISGHATLYWYQQILGQGPKLLIQFQNNGVVDDSQLPKDRFSAERLKGVDSTLKIQPAKLEDSAVYLCASGYSSYNEQFFGPGTRLTVL.

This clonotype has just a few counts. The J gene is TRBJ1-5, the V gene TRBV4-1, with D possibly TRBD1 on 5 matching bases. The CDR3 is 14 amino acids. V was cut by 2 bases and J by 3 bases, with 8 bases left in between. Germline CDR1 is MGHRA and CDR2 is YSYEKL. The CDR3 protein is CASSQTGVNQPQHF. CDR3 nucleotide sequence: TGCGCCAGCAGCCAAACAGGCGTCAATCAGCCCCAGCATTTT.

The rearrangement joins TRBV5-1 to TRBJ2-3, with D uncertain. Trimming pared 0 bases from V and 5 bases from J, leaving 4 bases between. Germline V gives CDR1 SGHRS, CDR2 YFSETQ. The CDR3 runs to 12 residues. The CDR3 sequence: CASSLVLDTQYF. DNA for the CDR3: TGCGCCAGCAGCTTGGTTCTAGATACGCAGTATTTT.

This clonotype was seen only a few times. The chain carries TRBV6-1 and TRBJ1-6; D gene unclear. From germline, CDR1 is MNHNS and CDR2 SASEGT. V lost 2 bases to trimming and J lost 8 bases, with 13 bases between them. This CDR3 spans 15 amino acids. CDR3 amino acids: CASSESMGLDSPLHF. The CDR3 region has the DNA TGTGCCAGCAGTGAAAGTATGGGCCTGGATTCACCCCTCCACTTT.

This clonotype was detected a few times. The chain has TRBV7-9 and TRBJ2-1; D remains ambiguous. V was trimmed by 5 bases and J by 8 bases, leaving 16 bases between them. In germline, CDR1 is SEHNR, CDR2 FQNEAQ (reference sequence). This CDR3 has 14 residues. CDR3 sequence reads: CASSPQVAADEQFF. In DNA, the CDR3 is TGTGCCAGCAGCCCGCAGGTCGCCGCCGATGAGCAGTTCTTC.

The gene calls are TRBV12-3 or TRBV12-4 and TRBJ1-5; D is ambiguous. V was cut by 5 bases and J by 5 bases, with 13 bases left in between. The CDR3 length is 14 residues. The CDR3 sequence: CASSKLPLDQPQHF. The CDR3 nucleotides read TGTGCCAGCAGTAAACTCCCCCTTGATCAGCCCCAGCATTTT.

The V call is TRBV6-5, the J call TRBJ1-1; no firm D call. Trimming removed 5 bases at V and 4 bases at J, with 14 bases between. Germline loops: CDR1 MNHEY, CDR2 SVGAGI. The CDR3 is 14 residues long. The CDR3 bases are TGTGCCAGCAGTCACGGACGAGGAGTCACTGAAGCTTTCTTT. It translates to CASSHGRGVTEAFF.

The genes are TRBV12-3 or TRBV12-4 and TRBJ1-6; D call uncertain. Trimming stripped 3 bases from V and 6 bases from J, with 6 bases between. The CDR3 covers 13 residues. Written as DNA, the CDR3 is TGTGCCAGCAGTTTGGGATTTAATTCACCCCTCCACTTT. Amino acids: CASSLGFNSPLHF.

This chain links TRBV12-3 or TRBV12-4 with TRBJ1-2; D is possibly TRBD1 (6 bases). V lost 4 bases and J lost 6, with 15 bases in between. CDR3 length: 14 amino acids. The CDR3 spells CASSYRVVQNGYTF. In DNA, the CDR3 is TGTGCCAGCAGTTACAGGGTTGTGCAGAATGGCTACACCTTC.

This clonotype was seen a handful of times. This CDR3 reads CASSDRTSGGPHKQFF. The CDR3 nucleotides are TGTGCCAGCAGCGATAGGACTAGCGGGGGTCCTCATAAGCAGTTCTTC. The J gene is TRBJ2-1, the V gene TRBV7-9, with 13 nucleotides matching TRBD2. There are 16 residues in the CDR3. Trimming at V came to 5 bases and at J to 11 bases, leaving 12 bases not matched to a gene. Per the germline V gene, CDR1 is SEHNR and CDR2 is FQNEAQ (reference sequence).

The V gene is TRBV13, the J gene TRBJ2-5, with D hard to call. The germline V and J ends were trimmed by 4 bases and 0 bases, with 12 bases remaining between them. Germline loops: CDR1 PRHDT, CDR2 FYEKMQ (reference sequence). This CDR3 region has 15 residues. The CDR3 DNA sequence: TGTGCCAGCAGCTCCTTTGATCGGCACCAAGAGACCCAGTACTTC. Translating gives CASSSFDRHQETQYF.

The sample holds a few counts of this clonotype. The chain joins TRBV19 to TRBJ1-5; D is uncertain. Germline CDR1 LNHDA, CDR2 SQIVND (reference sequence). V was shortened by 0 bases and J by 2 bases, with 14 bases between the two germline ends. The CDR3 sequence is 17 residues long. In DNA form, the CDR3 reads TGTGCCAGTAGTATAGATCTAGCCGGGTGGGGCAATCAGCCCCAGCATTTT. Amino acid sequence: CASSIDLAGWGNQPQHF.

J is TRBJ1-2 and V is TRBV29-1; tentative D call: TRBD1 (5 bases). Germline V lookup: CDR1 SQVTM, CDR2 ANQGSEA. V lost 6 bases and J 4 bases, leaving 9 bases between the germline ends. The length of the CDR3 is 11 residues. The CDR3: CSVRQIYGYTF. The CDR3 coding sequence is TGCAGCGTGAGACAGATCTATGGCTACACCTTC.

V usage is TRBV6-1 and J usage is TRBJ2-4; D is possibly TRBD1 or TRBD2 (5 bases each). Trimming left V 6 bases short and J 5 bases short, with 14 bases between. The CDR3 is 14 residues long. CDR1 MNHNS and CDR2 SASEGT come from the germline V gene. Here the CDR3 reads CASRLGRGENIQYF. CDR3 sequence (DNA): TGTGCCAGCAGACTCGGTAGGGGAGAAAACATTCAGTACTTC.

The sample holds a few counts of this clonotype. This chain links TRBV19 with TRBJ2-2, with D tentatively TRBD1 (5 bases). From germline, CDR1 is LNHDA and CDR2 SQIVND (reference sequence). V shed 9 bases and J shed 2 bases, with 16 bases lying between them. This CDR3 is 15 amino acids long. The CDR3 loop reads CASSPQDSNTGELFF. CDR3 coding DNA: TGTGCCAGCTCACCCCAAGACAGTAACACCGGGGAGCTGTTTTTT.

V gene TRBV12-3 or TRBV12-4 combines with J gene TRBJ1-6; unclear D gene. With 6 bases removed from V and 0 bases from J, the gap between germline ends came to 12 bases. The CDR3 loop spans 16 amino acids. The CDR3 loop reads CASSPGPSSYNSPLHF. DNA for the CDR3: TGTGCCAGCAGCCCTGGCCCGAGCTCCTATAATTCACCCCTCCACTTT.

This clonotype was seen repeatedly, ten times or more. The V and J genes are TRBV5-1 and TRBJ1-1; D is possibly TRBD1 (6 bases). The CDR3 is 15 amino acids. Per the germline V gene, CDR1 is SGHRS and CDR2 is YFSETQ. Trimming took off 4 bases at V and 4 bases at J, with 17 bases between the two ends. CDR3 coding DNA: TGCGCCAGCAGCCCGACCCGGACAGCTGGCACTGAAGCTTTCTTT. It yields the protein CASSPTRTAGTEAFF.

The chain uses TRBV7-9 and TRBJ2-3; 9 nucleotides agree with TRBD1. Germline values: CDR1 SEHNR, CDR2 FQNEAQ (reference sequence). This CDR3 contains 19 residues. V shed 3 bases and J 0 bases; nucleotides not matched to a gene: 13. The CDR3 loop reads CASSLRASGTGTSTDTQYF. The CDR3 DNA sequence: TGTGCCAGCAGCTTGAGGGCGTCCGGGACAGGGACCAGCACAGATACGCAGTATTTT.

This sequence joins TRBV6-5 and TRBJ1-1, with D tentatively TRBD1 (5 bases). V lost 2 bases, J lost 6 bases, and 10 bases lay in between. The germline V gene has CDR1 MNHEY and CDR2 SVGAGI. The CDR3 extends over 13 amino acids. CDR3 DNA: TGTGCCAGCAGTTACGGTCAGGGCCCTGAAGCTTTCTTT. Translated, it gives CASSYGQGPEAFF.

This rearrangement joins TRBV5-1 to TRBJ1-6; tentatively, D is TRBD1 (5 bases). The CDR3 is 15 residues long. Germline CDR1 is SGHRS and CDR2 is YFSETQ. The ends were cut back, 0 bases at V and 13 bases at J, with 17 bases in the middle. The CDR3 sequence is CASSLALGEPMPLHF. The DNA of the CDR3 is TGCGCCAGCAGCTTGGCCCTAGGGGAACCAATGCCCCTCCACTTT.

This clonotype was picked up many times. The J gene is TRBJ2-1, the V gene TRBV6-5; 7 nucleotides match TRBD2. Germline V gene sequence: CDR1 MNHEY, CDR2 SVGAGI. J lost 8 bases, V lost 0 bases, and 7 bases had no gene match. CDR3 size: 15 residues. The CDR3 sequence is CASSYSSAGADEQFF. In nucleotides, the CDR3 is TGTGCCAGCAGTTACTCGAGTGCGGGAGCCGATGAGCAGTTCTTC.

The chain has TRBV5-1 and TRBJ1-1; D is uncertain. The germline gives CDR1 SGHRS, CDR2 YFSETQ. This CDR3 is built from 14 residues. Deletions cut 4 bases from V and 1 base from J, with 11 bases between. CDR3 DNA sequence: TGCGCCAGCAGCGGTACTAATCAGAACACTGAAGCTTTCTTT. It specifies CASSGTNQNTEAFF.

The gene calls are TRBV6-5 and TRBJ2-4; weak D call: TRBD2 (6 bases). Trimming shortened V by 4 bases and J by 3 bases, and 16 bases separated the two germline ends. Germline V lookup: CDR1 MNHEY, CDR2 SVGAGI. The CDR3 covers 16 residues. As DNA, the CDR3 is TGTGCCAGCAGTTCACGGGACTCAAGGGGCAAAAACATTCAGTACTTC. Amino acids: CASSSRDSRGKNIQYF.

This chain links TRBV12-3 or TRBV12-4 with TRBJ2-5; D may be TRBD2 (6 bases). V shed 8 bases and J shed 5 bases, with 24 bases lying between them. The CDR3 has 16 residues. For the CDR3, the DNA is TGTGCCAGCTCACCTGTCCGGGGGTCTTCAAGGGAGACCCAGTACTTC. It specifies CASSPVRGSSRETQYF.

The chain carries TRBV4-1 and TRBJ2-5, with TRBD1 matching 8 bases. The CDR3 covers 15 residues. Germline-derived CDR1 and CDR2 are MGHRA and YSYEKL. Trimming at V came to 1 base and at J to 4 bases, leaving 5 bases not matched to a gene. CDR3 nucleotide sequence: TGCGCCAGCAGCCAAGGGCCCGGGACAGGAGAGACCCAGTACTTC. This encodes CASSQGPGTGETQYF.